This T cell receptor (beta chain) was sequenced for a study of cytomegalovirus exposure and HLA in healthy donors. V lost 4 bases and J 4 bases, leaving 18 bases between the germline ends. The CDR3 is made up of 16 amino acids. The V gene's germline CDR1 is SGHRS and CDR2 YFSETQ. Profiled with immunoSEQ multiplex PCR; TCRdb holds only in-frame clones, not every one. The sample has about 130,000 clones, around 92% seen once. The sequence derives from a man in his thirties or forties in good health and CMV-seronegative. This sequence joins TRBV5-1 and TRBJ2-1; a weak D match, TRBD1 (6 bases). Sequencing was done on a sample of PBMCs. DNA for the CDR3: TGCGCCAGCAGCCTCAAAACCGGACAGAGGTACAATGAGCAGTTCTTC. Its protein is CASSLKTGQRYNEQFF.